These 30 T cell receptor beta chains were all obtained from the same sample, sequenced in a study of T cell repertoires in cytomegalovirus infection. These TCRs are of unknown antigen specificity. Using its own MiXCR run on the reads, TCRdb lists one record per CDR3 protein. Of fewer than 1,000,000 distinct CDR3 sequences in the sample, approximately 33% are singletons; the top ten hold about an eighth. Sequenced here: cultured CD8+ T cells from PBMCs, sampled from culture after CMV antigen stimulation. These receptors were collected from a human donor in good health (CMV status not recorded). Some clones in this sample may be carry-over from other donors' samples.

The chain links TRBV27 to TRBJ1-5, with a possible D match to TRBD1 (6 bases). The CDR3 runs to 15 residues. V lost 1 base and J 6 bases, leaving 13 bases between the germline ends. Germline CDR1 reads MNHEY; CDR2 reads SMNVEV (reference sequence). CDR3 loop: CASSLWQGKGQPQHF. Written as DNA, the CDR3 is TGTGCCAGCAGTTTATGGCAGGGGAAGGGTCAGCCCCAGCATTTT.

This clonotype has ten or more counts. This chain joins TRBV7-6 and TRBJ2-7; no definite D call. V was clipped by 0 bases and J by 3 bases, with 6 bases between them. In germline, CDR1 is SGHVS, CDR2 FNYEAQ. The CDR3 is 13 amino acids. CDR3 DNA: TGTGCCAGCAGCTTAGCGATTAACTACGAGCAGTACTTC. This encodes CASSLAINYEQYF.

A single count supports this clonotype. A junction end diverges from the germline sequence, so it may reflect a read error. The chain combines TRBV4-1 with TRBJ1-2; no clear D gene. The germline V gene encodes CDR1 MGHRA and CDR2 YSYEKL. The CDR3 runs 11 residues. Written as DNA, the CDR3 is TGCGCCAACAGCCAAGACTTGGAGGTCCTCTTC. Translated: CANSQDLEVLF.

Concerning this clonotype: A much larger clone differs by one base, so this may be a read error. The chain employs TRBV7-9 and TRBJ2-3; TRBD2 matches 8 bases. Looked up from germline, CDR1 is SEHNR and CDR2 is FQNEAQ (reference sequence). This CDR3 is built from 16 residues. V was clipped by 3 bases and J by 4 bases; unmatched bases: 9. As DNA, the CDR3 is TGTGCCAGCAGCTTCCCCATCCGCGGGGGGTCAGATACGCAGTATTTT. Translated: CASSFPIRGGSDTQYF.

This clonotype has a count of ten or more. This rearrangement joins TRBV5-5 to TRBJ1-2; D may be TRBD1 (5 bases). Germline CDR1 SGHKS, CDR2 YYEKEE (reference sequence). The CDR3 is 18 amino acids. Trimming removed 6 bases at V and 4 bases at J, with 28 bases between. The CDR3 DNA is TGTGCCAGCATCCCGGACTCGGGACCCAAGGGGTCTCTCTATGGCTACACCTTC. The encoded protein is CASIPDSGPKGSLYGYTF.

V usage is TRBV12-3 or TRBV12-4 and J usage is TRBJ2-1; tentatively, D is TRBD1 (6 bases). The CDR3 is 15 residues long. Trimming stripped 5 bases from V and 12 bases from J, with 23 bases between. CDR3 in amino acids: CASSPPRIHREGQFF. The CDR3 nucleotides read TGTGCCAGCAGTCCCCCCCGGATACACAGGGAAGGGCAGTTCTTC.

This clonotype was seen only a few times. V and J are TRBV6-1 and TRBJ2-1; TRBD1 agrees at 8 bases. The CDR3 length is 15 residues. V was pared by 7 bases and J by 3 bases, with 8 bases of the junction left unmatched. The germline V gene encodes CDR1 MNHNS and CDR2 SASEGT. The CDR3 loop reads CASTKGQDFYNEQFF. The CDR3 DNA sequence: TGTGCCAGCACCAAGGGACAGGACTTCTACAATGAGCAGTTCTTC.

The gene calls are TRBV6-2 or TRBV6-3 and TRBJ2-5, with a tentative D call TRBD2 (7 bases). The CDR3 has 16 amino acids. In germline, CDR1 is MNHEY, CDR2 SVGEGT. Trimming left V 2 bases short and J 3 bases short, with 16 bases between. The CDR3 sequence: CASSYVVGGPEETQYF. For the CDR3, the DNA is TGTGCCAGCAGTTACGTCGTGGGGGGGCCTGAAGAGACCCAGTACTTC.

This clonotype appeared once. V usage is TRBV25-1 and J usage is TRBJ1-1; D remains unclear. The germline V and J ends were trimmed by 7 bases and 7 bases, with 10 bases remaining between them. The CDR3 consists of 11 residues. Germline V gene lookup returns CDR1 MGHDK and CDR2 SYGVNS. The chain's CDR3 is CASILKGEAFF. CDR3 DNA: TGTGCCAGCATTCTCAAGGGTGAAGCTTTCTTT.

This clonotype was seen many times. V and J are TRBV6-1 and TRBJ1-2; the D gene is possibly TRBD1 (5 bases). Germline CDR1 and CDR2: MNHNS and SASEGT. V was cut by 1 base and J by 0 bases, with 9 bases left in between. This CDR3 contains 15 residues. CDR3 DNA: TGTGCCAGCAGTGAAGTCGGGGGAGCTAACTATGGCTACACCTTC. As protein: CASSEVGGANYGYTF.

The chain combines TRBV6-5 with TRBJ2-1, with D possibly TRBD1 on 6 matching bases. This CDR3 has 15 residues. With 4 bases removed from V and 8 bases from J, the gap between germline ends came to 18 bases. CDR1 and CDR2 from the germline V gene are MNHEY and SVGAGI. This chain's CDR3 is CASSSQGTLADEQFF. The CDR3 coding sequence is TGTGCCAGCAGTTCTCAGGGGACACTTGCCGATGAGCAGTTCTTC.

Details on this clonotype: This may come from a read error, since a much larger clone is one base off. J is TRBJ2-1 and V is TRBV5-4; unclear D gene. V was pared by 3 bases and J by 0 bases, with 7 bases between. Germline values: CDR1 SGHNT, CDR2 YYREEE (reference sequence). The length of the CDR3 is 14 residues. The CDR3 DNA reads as TGTGCCAGCAGCTGGGCCAGCTCCTACAATGAGCAGTTCTTC. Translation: CASSWASSYNEQFF. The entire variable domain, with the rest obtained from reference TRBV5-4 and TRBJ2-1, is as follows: ETGVTQSPTHLIKTRGQQVTLRCSSQSGHNTVSWYQQALGQGPQFIFQYYREEENGRGNFPPRFSGLQFPNYSSELNVNALELDDSALYLCASSWASSYNEQFFGPGTRLTVL.

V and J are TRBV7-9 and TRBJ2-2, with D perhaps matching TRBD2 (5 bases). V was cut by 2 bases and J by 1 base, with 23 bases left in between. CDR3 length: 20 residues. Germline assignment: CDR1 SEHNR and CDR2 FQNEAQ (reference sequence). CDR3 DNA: TGTGCCAGCAGCTTACCGAAGAGGGTTAAACTTAATGAGAACACCGGGGAGCTGTTTTTT. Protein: CASSLPKRVKLNENTGELFF.

CDR3 residues: CASEPWDRAGELFF. For the CDR3, the DNA is TGTGCCAGCGAACCGTGGGACAGGGCCGGGGAGCTGTTTTTT. The chain is built from TRBV28 and TRBJ2-2; TRBD1 matches 9 bases. The CDR3 sequence is 14 residues long. V was clipped by 8 bases and J by 6 bases; unmatched bases: 7. Germline CDR1 and CDR2: MDHEN and SYDVKM.

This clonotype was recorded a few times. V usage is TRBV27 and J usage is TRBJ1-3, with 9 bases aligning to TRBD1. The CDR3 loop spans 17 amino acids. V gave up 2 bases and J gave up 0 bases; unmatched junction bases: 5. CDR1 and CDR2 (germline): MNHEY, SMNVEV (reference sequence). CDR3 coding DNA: TGTGCCAGCAGTTTAGTCGGGACAGGGTTCTCTGGAAACACCATATATTTT. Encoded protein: CASSLVGTGFSGNTIYF.

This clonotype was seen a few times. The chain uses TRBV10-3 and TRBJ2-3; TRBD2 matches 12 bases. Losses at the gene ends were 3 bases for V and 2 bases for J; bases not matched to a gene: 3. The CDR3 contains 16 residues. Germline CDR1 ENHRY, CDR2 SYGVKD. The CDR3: CAISELAGGVTDTQYF. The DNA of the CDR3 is TGTGCCATCAGTGAACTAGCGGGGGGCGTCACAGATACGCAGTATTTT.

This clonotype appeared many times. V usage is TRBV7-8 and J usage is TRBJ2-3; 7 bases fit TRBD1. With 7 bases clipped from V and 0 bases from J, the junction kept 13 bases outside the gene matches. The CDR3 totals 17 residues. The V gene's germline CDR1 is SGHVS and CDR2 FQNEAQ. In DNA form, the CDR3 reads TGTGCCAGCATCCGCCGTCCCGGGACAGCTAGCACAGATACGCAGTATTTT. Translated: CASIRRPGTASTDTQYF.

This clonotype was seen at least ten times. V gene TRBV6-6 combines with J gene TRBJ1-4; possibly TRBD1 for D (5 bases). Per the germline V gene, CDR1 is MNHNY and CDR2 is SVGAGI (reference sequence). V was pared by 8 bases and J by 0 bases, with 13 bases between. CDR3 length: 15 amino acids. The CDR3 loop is CASSIDRATNEKLFF. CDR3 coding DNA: TGTGCCAGCTCGATCGACAGAGCAACTAATGAAAAACTGTTTTTT.

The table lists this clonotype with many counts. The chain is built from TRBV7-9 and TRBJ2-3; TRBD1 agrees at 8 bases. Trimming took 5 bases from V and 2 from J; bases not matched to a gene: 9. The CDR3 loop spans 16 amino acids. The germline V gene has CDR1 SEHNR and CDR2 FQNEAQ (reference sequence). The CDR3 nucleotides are TGTGCCAGCAGCCCCCCAAGGACAGGGCCCACAGATACGCAGTATTTT. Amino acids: CASSPPRTGPTDTQYF.

DNA for the CDR3: TGCAGCGTTGAGTCGGTAGCGGGGGGGCTTGTCGATGAGCAGTTCTTC. It is translated as CSVESVAGGLVDEQFF. The chain is built from TRBV29-1 and TRBJ2-1; 11 bases agree with TRBD2. CDR1 and CDR2 (germline): SQVTM, ANQGSEA. The CDR3 sequence is 16 residues long. Trimming removed 3 bases from V and 8 bases from J; junction bases left unmatched: 12.

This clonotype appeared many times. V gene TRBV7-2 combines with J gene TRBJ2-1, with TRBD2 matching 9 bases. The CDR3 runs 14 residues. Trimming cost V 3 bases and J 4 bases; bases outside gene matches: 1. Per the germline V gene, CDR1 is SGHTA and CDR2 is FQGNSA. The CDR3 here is CASSLRGGYNEQFF. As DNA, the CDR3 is TGTGCCAGCAGCTTGCGGGGGGGGTACAATGAGCAGTTCTTC.

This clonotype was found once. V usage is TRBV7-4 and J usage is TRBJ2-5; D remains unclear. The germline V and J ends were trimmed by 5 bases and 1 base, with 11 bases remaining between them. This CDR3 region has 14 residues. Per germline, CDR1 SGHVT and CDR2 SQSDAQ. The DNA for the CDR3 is TGTGCCAGCAGCGCCAGTTGGGCCCAAGAGACCCAGTACTTC. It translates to CASSASWAQETQYF.

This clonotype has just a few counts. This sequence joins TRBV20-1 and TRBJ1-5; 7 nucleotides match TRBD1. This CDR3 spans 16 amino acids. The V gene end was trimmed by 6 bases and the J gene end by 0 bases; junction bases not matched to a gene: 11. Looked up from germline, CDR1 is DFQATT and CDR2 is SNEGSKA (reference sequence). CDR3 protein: CSALSAGGVSNQPQHF. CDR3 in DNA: TGCAGTGCCCTTTCGGCAGGGGGAGTTAGCAATCAGCCCCAGCATTTT.

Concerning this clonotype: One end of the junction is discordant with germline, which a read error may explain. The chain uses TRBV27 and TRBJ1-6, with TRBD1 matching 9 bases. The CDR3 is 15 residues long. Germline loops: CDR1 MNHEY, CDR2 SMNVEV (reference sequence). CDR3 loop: CACSPSGTGSSPLHF. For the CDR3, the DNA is TGTGCCTGCAGTCCCTCCGGGACAGGGTCGTCACCCCTCCACTTT.

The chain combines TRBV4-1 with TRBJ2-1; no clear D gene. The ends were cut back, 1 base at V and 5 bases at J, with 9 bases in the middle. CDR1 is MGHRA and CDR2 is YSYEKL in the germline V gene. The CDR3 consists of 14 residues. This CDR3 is CASSQAEHHNEQFF. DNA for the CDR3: TGCGCCAGCAGCCAAGCGGAACACCACAATGAGCAGTTCTTC.

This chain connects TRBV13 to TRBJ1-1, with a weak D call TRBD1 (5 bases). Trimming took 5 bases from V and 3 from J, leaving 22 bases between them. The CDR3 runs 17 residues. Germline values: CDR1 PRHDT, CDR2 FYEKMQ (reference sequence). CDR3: CASSPLGGIGSHTEAFF. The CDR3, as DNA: TGTGCCAGCAGCCCCCTTGGGGGTATTGGGAGTCACACTGAAGCTTTCTTT.

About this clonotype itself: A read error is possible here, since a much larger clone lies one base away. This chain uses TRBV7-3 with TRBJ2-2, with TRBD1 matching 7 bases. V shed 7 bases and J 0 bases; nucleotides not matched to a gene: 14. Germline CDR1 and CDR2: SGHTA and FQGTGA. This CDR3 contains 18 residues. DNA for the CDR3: TGTGCCAGCAACCAATTACCGACAGGGACCACGAACACCGGGGAGCTGTTTTTT. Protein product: CASNQLPTGTTNTGELFF. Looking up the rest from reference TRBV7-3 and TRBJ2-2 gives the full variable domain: GAGVSQTPSNKVTEKGKYVELRCDPISGHTALYWYRQSLGQGPEFLIYFQGTGAADDSGLPNDRFFAVRPEGSVSTLKIQRTERGDSAVYLCASNQLPTGTTNTGELFFGEGSRLTVL.

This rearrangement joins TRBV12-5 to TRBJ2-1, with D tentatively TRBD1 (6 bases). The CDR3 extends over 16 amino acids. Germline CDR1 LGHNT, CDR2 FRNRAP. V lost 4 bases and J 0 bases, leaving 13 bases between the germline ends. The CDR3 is CASGYRQDPSYNEQFF. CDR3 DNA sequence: TGTGCTAGTGGTTATCGACAGGACCCCTCCTACAATGAGCAGTTCTTC.

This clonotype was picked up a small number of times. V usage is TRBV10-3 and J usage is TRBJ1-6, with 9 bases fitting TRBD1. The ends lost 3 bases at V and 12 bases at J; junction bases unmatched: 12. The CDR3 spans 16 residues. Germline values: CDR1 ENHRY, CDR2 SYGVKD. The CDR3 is CAISDPTGQGREPLHF. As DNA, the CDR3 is TGTGCCATCAGTGACCCAACAGGACAGGGGCGGGAACCCCTCCACTTT.

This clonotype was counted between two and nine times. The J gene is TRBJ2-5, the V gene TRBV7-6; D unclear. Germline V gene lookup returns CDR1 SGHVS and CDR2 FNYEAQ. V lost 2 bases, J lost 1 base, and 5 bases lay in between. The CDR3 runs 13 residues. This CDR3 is CASSLRIQETQYF. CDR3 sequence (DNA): TGTGCCAGCAGCTTAAGGATCCAAGAGACCCAGTACTTC.